These 23 T cell receptor beta chains share one sample of origin, sequenced in a study of T cells in tuberculosis. Using immunoSEQ multiplex PCR, the repertoire was profiled, and TCRdb retains in-frame clones only, with some absent. The table includes about 20,000 clones, 80% to 90% detected once. The material sequenced was PBMCs. The receptors originated from a donor aged 10-35 years with latent tuberculosis or without tuberculosis infection.

This chain links TRBV6-5 with TRBJ1-3; D is possibly TRBD1 (6 bases). Germline values: CDR1 MNHEY, CDR2 SVGAGI. V lost 0 bases and J lost 4, with 13 bases in between. The CDR3 runs 16 residues. The chain's CDR3 is CASSYSGGGGGNTIYF. The CDR3 bases are TGTGCCAGCAGTTACTCGGGGGGGGGCGGAGGAAACACCATATATTTT.

The chain employs TRBV5-6 and TRBJ1-4, with unresolved D. Trimming removed 6 bases at V and 2 bases at J, with 11 bases between. CDR1 and CDR2 from the germline V gene are SGHDT and YYEEEE. The CDR3 sequence is 14 residues long. The CDR3 nucleotides read TGTGCCAGCACTCTAGAGGGTACTAATGAAAAACTGTTTTTT. Amino acids: CASTLEGTNEKLFF.

The gene calls are TRBV2 and TRBJ1-2; perhaps TRBD1 as D (6 bases). V lost 4 bases and J 6 bases, leaving 21 bases between the germline ends. Germline assignment: CDR1 SNHLY and CDR2 FYNNEI. CDR3 size: 16 residues. The CDR3: CASSAVNVRGGNGYTF. In DNA form, the CDR3 reads TGTGCCAGCAGTGCCGTCAACGTTCGGGGGGGCAATGGCTACACCTTC.

The chain joins TRBV15 to TRBJ2-7; D is undetermined. The germline CDR1 and CDR2 sequences are LNHNV and YYDKDF (reference sequence). Trimming pared 0 bases from V and 9 bases from J, leaving 12 bases between. CDR3 length equals 13 residues. The chain's CDR3 is CATSREGPRGQYF. As DNA, the CDR3 is TGTGCCACCAGCAGAGAGGGTCCCCGCGGGCAGTACTTC.

The chain carries TRBV4-1 and TRBJ1-2, with D perhaps matching TRBD1 (6 bases). V was pared by 2 bases and J by 1 base, with 8 bases between. Germline V lookup: CDR1 MGHRA, CDR2 YSYEKL. The CDR3 is 14 amino acids. The CDR3 protein is CASSQPDSNYGYTF. For the CDR3, the DNA is TGCGCCAGCAGCCAACCGGACAGTAACTATGGCTACACCTTC.

The DNA of the CDR3 is TGTGCCAGCAGCGTCCGCTCTGGAAACACCATATATTTT. As protein: CASSVRSGNTIYF. The chain couples TRBV9 to TRBJ1-3, with no clear D. Trimming took off 2 bases at V and 0 bases at J, with 3 bases between the two ends. Germline V gene sequence: CDR1 SGDLS, CDR2 YYNGEE. The CDR3 is made up of 13 amino acids.

This chain connects TRBV5-4 to TRBJ2-5; TRBD1 agrees at 7 bases. This CDR3 spans 16 amino acids. The germline V gene has CDR1 SGHNT and CDR2 YYREEE (reference sequence). The V gene end was trimmed by 2 bases and the J gene end by 0 bases; junction bases not matched to a gene: 7. The CDR3 DNA reads TGTGCCAGCAGCTTAGGGGGCCTTTTTAACCAAGAGACCCAGTACTTC. This sequence encodes CASSLGGLFNQETQYF.

This chain connects TRBV10-3 to TRBJ2-3, with TRBD2 matching over 9 bases. The junction had 8 bases not matched to a gene; V was cut back by 2 bases and J by 8 bases. Germline V CDR1 and CDR2: ENHRY, SYGVKD. The CDR3 sequence is 15 residues long. The CDR3 sequence: CAISEPRGGGVTQYF. CDR3 coding DNA: TGTGCCATCAGTGAGCCGCGGGGGGGCGGGGTTACGCAGTATTTT.

The CDR3 DNA follows: TGCAGCGTTGGGGGCGGTGCTAATGAAAAACTGTTTTTT. Translation: CSVGGGANEKLFF. V and J are TRBV29-1 and TRBJ1-4, with a weak D call TRBD1 (5 bases). The germline V gene encodes CDR1 SQVTM and CDR2 ANQGSEA. Trimming shortened V by 4 bases and J by 3 bases, and 9 bases separated the two germline ends. The CDR3 spans 13 residues.

The rearrangement links TRBV19 to TRBJ1-2; TRBD1 is a possible D gene (5 bases). The CDR3 consists of 15 residues. V was cut by 7 bases and J by 0 bases, with 15 bases left in between. Germline loops: CDR1 LNHDA, CDR2 SQIVND (reference sequence). In DNA form, the CDR3 reads TGTGCCAGTATTCCATCGGAGGGGACTAACTATGGCTACACCTTC. Its protein is CASIPSEGTNYGYTF.

V and J are TRBV25-1 and TRBJ2-7; D ambiguous. The CDR3 loop spans 13 amino acids. Trimming left V 6 bases short and J 1 base short, with 10 bases between. Germline-derived CDR1 and CDR2 are MGHDK and SYGVNS. The CDR3 sequence: CASSPGKSYEQYF. The CDR3 nucleotides read TGTGCCAGCAGCCCAGGAAAGTCCTACGAGCAGTACTTC.

This rearrangement joins TRBV29-1 to TRBJ1-2, with D unresolved. V was cut by 3 bases and J by 4 bases, with 9 bases left in between. The germline V gene encodes CDR1 SQVTM and CDR2 ANQGSEA. The CDR3 consists of 12 residues. The CDR3 spells CSVESGSYGYTF. The CDR3 bases are TGCAGCGTTGAGTCGGGGTCCTATGGCTACACCTTC.

The chain joins TRBV18 to TRBJ1-5; D may be TRBD1 (5 bases). Germline V gene data show CDR1 as KGHSH and CDR2 as LQKENI. This CDR3 has 15 residues. V lost 3 bases and J lost 8, with 17 bases in between. The DNA for the CDR3 is TGTGCCAGCTCACCTTCAGGGATTGGATCCGAGCCCCAGCATTTT. As protein: CASSPSGIGSEPQHF.

The count of this clone is one. The genes are TRBV7-8 and TRBJ1-2; TRBD1 aligns across 7 bases. Germline lookup yields CDR1 SGHVS and CDR2 FQNEAQ. The CDR3 sequence is 13 residues long. With 7 bases clipped from V and 8 bases from J, the junction kept 10 bases outside the gene matches. CDR3 protein: CASTDRVVRGYTF. CDR3 nucleotide sequence: TGTGCCAGCACCGACAGGGTCGTGCGGGGCTACACCTTC.

The chain carries TRBV30 and TRBJ2-2, with 8 positions matching TRBD1. The V and J ends lost 4 bases and 3 bases, in that order; junction bases with no gene match: 4. There are 14 residues in the CDR3. Germline CDR1 GTSNPN, CDR2 SVGIG (reference sequence). Here the CDR3 reads CAWIRTGYTGELFF. CDR3 bases: TGTGCCTGGATCCGGACAGGGTACACCGGGGAGCTGTTTTTT.

The rearrangement links TRBV7-8 to TRBJ1-5; TRBD1 is a possible D gene (5 bases). V lost 5 bases and J 7 bases, leaving 12 bases between the germline ends. The germline gives CDR1 SGHVS, CDR2 FQNEAQ. The CDR3 has 13 residues. The CDR3 loop is CASSTQGGQPQHF. CDR3 DNA sequence: TGTGCCAGCAGCACTCAGGGTGGGCAGCCCCAGCATTTT.

The rearrangement links TRBV4-3 to TRBJ2-1, with TRBD2 matching 12 bases. Per germline, CDR1 LGHNA and CDR2 YSLEER. Trimming removed 4 bases from V and 8 bases from J; junction bases left unmatched: 9. The CDR3 is 16 amino acids. This chain's CDR3 is CASSLGTSGLVYEQFF. The CDR3 nucleotides read TGCGCCAGCAGCCTAGGGACTAGCGGGCTGGTCTATGAGCAGTTCTTC.

V usage is TRBV6-5 and J usage is TRBJ1-2; 7 bases are a match to TRBD1. From germline, CDR1 is MNHEY and CDR2 SVGAGI. V lost 6 bases and J lost 4; bases outside the gene matches: 8. The CDR3 consists of 14 residues. The CDR3 coding sequence is TGTGCCAGCAGAGCTTACAGGGGCTTCTATGGCTACACCTTC. Protein: CASRAYRGFYGYTF.

The V call is TRBV30, the J call TRBJ1-2; a possible D gene is TRBD1 (5 bases). The CDR3 contains 12 residues. Trimming removed 2 bases from V and 7 bases from J, with 11 bases in between. Germline CDR1 reads GTSNPN; CDR2 reads SVGIG (reference sequence). The CDR3 nucleotides read TGTGCCTGGAGTACGGCCGGGGGTGGCTACACCTTC. It codes for CAWSTAGGGYTF.

CDR3 protein: CACPRPGQGLSGYTF. CDR3 DNA: TGTGCCTGCCCCCGTCCGGGACAGGGGTTGTCTGGCTACACCTTC. This chain connects TRBV30 to TRBJ1-2; TRBD1 aligns across 10 bases. This CDR3 comprises 15 residues. Germline values: CDR1 GTSNPN, CDR2 SVGIG (reference sequence). The V and J ends lost 6 bases and 7 bases, in that order; junction bases with no gene match: 14. The whole variable domain, filled in from reference TRBV30 and TRBJ1-2, reads SQTIHQWPATLVQPVGSPLSLECTVEGTSNPNLYWYRQAAGRGLQLLFYSVGIGQISSEVPQNLSASRPQDRQFILSSKKLLLSDSGFYLCACPRPGQGLSGYTFGSGTRLTVV.

The chain couples TRBV5-4 to TRBJ2-7; D is perhaps TRBD1 (5 bases). V dropped 8 bases and J dropped 3 bases, with 12 bases sitting between them. This CDR3 spans 12 amino acids. Germline values: CDR1 SGHNT, CDR2 YYREEE (reference sequence). CDR3 protein: CASSIDSYEQYF. In nucleotides, the CDR3 is TGTGCCAGTAGCATAGACAGCTACGAGCAGTACTTC.

This sequence joins TRBV2 and TRBJ1-2; D is perhaps TRBD1 (5 bases). Looked up from germline, CDR1 is SNHLY and CDR2 is FYNNEI. The germline V and J ends were trimmed by 5 bases and 7 bases, with 8 bases remaining between them. CDR3 length equals 11 residues. CDR3 residues: CASSNGGGYTF. The DNA of the CDR3 is TGTGCCAGCAGTAACGGGGGTGGCTACACCTTC. The whole variable domain, filled in from reference TRBV2 and TRBJ1-2, reads EPEVTQTPSHQVTQMGQEVILRCVPISNHLYFYWYRQILGQKVEFLVSFYNNEISEKSEIFDDQFSVERPDGSNFTLKIRSTKLEDSAMYFCASSNGGGYTFGSGTRLTVV.

The genes are TRBV11-3 and TRBJ1-1, with TRBD1 identical over 10 bases. The CDR3 extends over 15 amino acids. The J segment lost 11 bases and the V segment lost 2 bases, leaving 11 bases of the junction unmatched. Germline V lookup: CDR1 SGHNT, CDR2 YENEEA. The CDR3 loop reads CASSLTSDRGSFAFF. CDR3 DNA sequence: TGTGCCAGCAGCTTAACGTCGGACAGGGGGAGTTTCGCTTTCTTT.